Listed here are 6 T cell receptor beta chains from one sample, sequenced in a study of low-dose radiotherapy and immunotherapy resistance in tumors. Alpha- and beta-chain coverage of first-strand cDNA came from TRAV- and TRBV-specific primers. With a V-primer adapter and a constant-region primer, TCRs were amplified for about 22 PCR cycles. Using its own MiXCR run on the reads, TCRdb lists one record per CDR3 protein. The sample lists 35,000 to 45,000 distinct CDR3 sequences; around 30% were seen once. Time point meaning: before trial treatment. The specimen was PBMCs, collected before treatment. All receptors derive from a male donor with gallbladder cancer.

This clonotype was picked up many times. The V gene is TRBV6-2 or TRBV6-3, the J gene TRBJ2-1; 8 bases match TRBD2. This CDR3 has 12 amino acids. V shed 7 bases and J 15 bases; nucleotides not matched to a gene: 11. CDR1 and CDR2 from the germline V gene are MNHEY and SVGEGT. As DNA, the CDR3 is TGTGCCAGCATGCCCTCGGGGGGGGTCTGGTTCTTC. Protein: CASMPSGGVWFF.

On this clonotype: This likely stems from a read error, as it lies one base from a far larger clone. The chain links TRBV12-3 or TRBV12-4 to TRBJ2-5; TRBD2 aligns across 11 bases. CDR3 length: 14 residues. The J segment lost 11 bases and the V segment lost 6 bases, leaving 11 bases of the junction unmatched. This CDR3 is CASRRGLAGDEQYF. The DNA for the CDR3 is TGTGCCAGCAGACGAGGACTAGCGGGCGATGAGCAGTACTTC.

V and J are TRBV6-2 or TRBV6-3 and TRBJ2-3, with 10 bases aligning to TRBD2. CDR1 is MNHEY, CDR2 SVGEGT, per germline. The V and J ends lost 6 bases and 4 bases, in that order; junction bases with no gene match: 7. This CDR3 is built from 15 residues. CDR3 bases: TGTGCCAGCAGGAGAGCGGGAGGGCCTTCAGATACGCAGTATTTT. Translating it yields CASRRAGGPSDTQYF.

This clonotype was seen at least ten times. The rearrangement uses TRBV27 and TRBJ1-1, with TRBD1 matching 7 bases. The CDR3 has 15 residues. Looked up from germline, CDR1 is MNHEY and CDR2 is SMNVEV (reference sequence). Germline trimming cut 5 bases from V and 4 bases from J; bases unmatched to any gene: 10. In DNA, the CDR3 is TGTGCCAGCAGTCACAGACAGGGAGGGGGCACTGAAGCTTTCTTT. Translated: CASSHRQGGGTEAFF.

This clonotype was found many times. J is TRBJ1-1 and V is TRBV6-2 or TRBV6-3; the D gene is possibly TRBD1 (5 bases). V was pared by 7 bases and J by 0 bases, with 18 bases between. CDR3 length equals 16 residues. Germline V gene sequence: CDR1 MNHEY, CDR2 SVGEGT. CDR3 sequence: CASNWGGVFLNTEAFF. The CDR3 nucleotides read TGTGCCAGCAATTGGGGCGGGGTCTTTCTGAACACTGAAGCTTTCTTT.

This clonotype was seen many times. This rearrangement joins TRBV27 to TRBJ1-4, with TRBD1 identical over 7 bases. The CDR3 extends over 11 amino acids. Germline lookup yields CDR1 MNHEY and CDR2 SMNVEV (reference sequence). V lost 8 bases, J lost 13 bases, and 7 bases stayed unmatched. The chain's CDR3 is CASQSRDRLFF. CDR3 bases: TGTGCCAGCCAATCCAGGGACAGACTGTTTTTT.